Listed below are T cell receptor beta chains from one sample, sequenced in a study of long-term antiretroviral therapy in people with HIV. The assay was immunoSEQ multiplex PCR, and TCRdb's table has in-frame clones only and misses some. The repertoire holds tens of thousands of clones, around 96% seen once, with 2.7% in the top ten. The specimen was unsorted PBMCs, collected 3.7 years after starting antiretroviral therapy. The receptor set was obtained from a woman between 45 and 65 years old with HIV. Both conserved end residues are part of each CDR3. Fields, in order: D gene, clone size, J gene, V gene, CDR3 protein, CDR3 DNA. D genes are given only for firm matches. Clone size appears in some rows only: once, few, many, or a class for an expanded clone.

d_call: TRBD2
clone_size: NA
j_call: TRBJ2-7
v_call: TRBV7-3
cdr3_aa: CASSRGDSYEQYF
cdr3_nt: TGTGCCAGCAGTCGGGGGGATTCCTACGAGCAGTACTTC

d_call: TRBD1
clone_size: once
j_call: TRBJ1-3
v_call: TRBV6-1
cdr3_aa: CASRFDRGENTIYF
cdr3_nt: TGTGCCAGCAGATTCGACAGGGGGGAGAACACCATATATTTT

d_call: NA
clone_size: NA
j_call: TRBJ1-1
v_call: TRBV9
cdr3_aa: CASSVVSGGAIVGTEAFF
cdr3_nt: TGTGCCAGCAGCGTAGTATCCGGGGGCGCGATTGTCGGCACTGAAGCTTTCTTT

d_call: NA
clone_size: NA
j_call: TRBJ2-1
v_call: TRBV25-1
cdr3_aa: CASNPGVTYNEQFF
cdr3_nt: TGTGCCAGCAATCCAGGGGTAACCTACAATGAGCAGTTCTTC

d_call: NA
clone_size: NA
j_call: TRBJ1-1
v_call: TRBV19
cdr3_aa: CASSRTKAEAFF
cdr3_nt: TGTGCCAGTAGTCGGACGAAGGCTGAAGCTTTCTTT

d_call: NA
clone_size: NA
j_call: TRBJ2-3
v_call: TRBV27
cdr3_aa: CASSFRGFTDTQYF
cdr3_nt: TGTGCCAGCAGTTTTCGGGGTTTCACAGATACGCAGTATTTT

d_call: NA
clone_size: NA
j_call: TRBJ1-1
v_call: TRBV6-6
cdr3_aa: CASSSGAWEAFF
cdr3_nt: TGTGCCAGCAGTTCGGGAGCCTGGGAAGCTTTCTTT

d_call: NA
clone_size: NA
j_call: TRBJ2-7
v_call: TRBV5-1
cdr3_aa: CASSFPSRYEQYF
cdr3_nt: TGCGCCAGCAGCTTTCCCTCAAGATACGAGCAGTACTTC

d_call: TRBD1
clone_size: NA
j_call: TRBJ2-5
v_call: TRBV6-5
cdr3_aa: CASSRRTGQETQYF
cdr3_nt: TGTGCCAGCAGTCGTCGGACAGGGCAAGAGACCCAGTACTTC

d_call: NA
clone_size: NA
j_call: TRBJ1-1
v_call: TRBV6-5
cdr3_aa: CASSPGQNTEAFF
cdr3_nt: TGTGCCAGCAGTCCTGGACAGAACACTGAAGCTTTCTTT

d_call: TRBD2
clone_size: NA
j_call: TRBJ2-3
v_call: TRBV2
cdr3_aa: CAISSGVSKGDTQYF
cdr3_nt: TGTGCCATATCTAGCGGCGTATCCAAGGGGGATACGCAGTATTTT

d_call: TRBD1
clone_size: once
j_call: TRBJ2-7
v_call: TRBV11-2
cdr3_aa: CASSLADRGSYEQYF
cdr3_nt: TGTGCCAGCAGCTTAGCGGACAGGGGCTCCTACGAGCAGTACTTC

d_call: TRBD1
clone_size: NA
j_call: TRBJ1-2
v_call: TRBV27
cdr3_aa: CASTSTGTGAPANYGYTF
cdr3_nt: TGTGCCAGCACGTCAACCGGGACAGGGGCCCCAGCTAACTATGGCTACACCTTC

d_call: NA
clone_size: once
j_call: TRBJ1-4
v_call: TRBV11-2
cdr3_aa: CASSPSAPRRKLFF
cdr3_nt: TGTGCCAGCAGCCCGTCGGCCCCGAGAAGGAAACTGTTTTTT

d_call: TRBD1
clone_size: NA
j_call: TRBJ1-2
v_call: TRBV5-4
cdr3_aa: CASSLIGTGRNGYTF
cdr3_nt: TGTGCCAGCAGCTTGATCGGGACAGGGAGGAATGGCTACACCTTC

d_call: NA
clone_size: NA
j_call: TRBJ1-2
v_call: TRBV7-9
cdr3_aa: CASSPTGKQSDGYTF
cdr3_nt: TGTGCCAGCAGCCCTACTGGGAAACAGTCCGATGGCTACACCTTC

d_call: TRBD2
clone_size: once
j_call: TRBJ2-3
v_call: TRBV7-8
cdr3_aa: CASSLASGVDTQYF
cdr3_nt: TGTGCCAGCAGCTTGGCGAGCGGGGTAGATACGCAGTATTTT

d_call: TRBD1
clone_size: few
j_call: TRBJ2-6
v_call: TRBV4-1
cdr3_aa: CASSQVPQGSGANVLTF
cdr3_nt: TGCGCCAGCAGCCAAGTTCCACAGGGGTCCGGGGCCAACGTCCTGACTTTC

d_call: NA
clone_size: once
j_call: TRBJ1-1
v_call: TRBV7-6
cdr3_aa: CASSLDVAQGEAFF
cdr3_nt: TGTGCCAGCAGCTTAGATGTGGCCCAGGGAGAAGCTTTCTTT

d_call: TRBD2
clone_size: NA
j_call: TRBJ2-5
v_call: TRBV5-8
cdr3_aa: CASSRIGTTIETQYF
cdr3_nt: TGTGCCAGCAGCCGGATCGGGACTACCATAGAGACCCAGTACTTC

d_call: NA
clone_size: NA
j_call: TRBJ2-5
v_call: TRBV7-8
cdr3_aa: CASSLILAETQYF
cdr3_nt: TGTGCCAGCAGCTTAATCCTCGCAGAGACCCAGTACTTC

d_call: TRBD2
clone_size: once
j_call: TRBJ2-1
v_call: TRBV4-3
cdr3_aa: CASSQELAGGGRDNEQFF
cdr3_nt: TGCGCCAGCAGCCAAGAACTAGCGGGGGGGGGTAGGGACAATGAGCAGTTCTTC

d_call: NA
clone_size: NA
j_call: TRBJ1-1
v_call: TRBV7-8
cdr3_aa: CASSLVSGNTEAFF
cdr3_nt: TGTGCCAGCAGCTTAGTTTCAGGGAACACTGAAGCTTTCTTT

d_call: TRBD1
clone_size: once
j_call: TRBJ2-7
v_call: TRBV9
cdr3_aa: CASSPADRAYEQYF
cdr3_nt: TGTGCCAGCAGCCCTGCGGACAGGGCCTACGAGCAGTACTTC

d_call: NA
clone_size: NA
j_call: TRBJ1-1
v_call: TRBV7-9
cdr3_aa: CASSLVPLEAFF
cdr3_nt: TGTGCCAGCAGCTTAGTCCCCCTTGAAGCTTTCTTT

d_call: NA
clone_size: NA
j_call: TRBJ1-3
v_call: TRBV6-6
cdr3_aa: CASSYSLPGRNTIYF
cdr3_nt: TGTGCCAGCAGTTACTCGCTTCCAGGGCGAAACACCATATATTTT

d_call: TRBD2
clone_size: NA
j_call: TRBJ2-2
v_call: TRBV5-1
cdr3_aa: CASSSAGLAGLSGELFF
cdr3_nt: TGCGCCAGCAGCTCGGCGGGACTAGCGGGGCTCAGCGGGGAGCTGTTTTTT

d_call: NA
clone_size: NA
j_call: TRBJ1-2
v_call: TRBV7-2
cdr3_aa: CASSLVGGGDYGYTF
cdr3_nt: TGTGCCAGCAGCTTAGTCGGGGGCGGAGACTATGGCTACACCTTC

d_call: NA
clone_size: NA
j_call: TRBJ1-4
v_call: TRBV6-5
cdr3_aa: CASRSDSWEKLFF
cdr3_nt: TGTGCCAGCAGGTCGGACAGCTGGGAAAAACTGTTTTTT

d_call: NA
clone_size: NA
j_call: TRBJ1-3
v_call: TRBV9
cdr3_aa: CASSVVTGNTIYF
cdr3_nt: TGTGCCAGCAGCGTAGTAACCGGAAACACCATATATTTT

d_call: NA
clone_size: NA
j_call: TRBJ2-2
v_call: TRBV10-1
cdr3_aa: CASSESRQNTGELFF
cdr3_nt: TGCGCCAGCAGTGAAAGCAGGCAGAACACCGGGGAGCTGTTTTTT

d_call: TRBD2
clone_size: NA
j_call: TRBJ2-7
v_call: TRBV5-1
cdr3_aa: CASSSLGGSYEQYF
cdr3_nt: TGCGCCAGCAGCAGCCTCGGGGGGAGCTACGAGCAGTACTTC

d_call: NA
clone_size: NA
j_call: TRBJ2-7
v_call: TRBV7-6
cdr3_aa: CASSLGRGAYEQYF
cdr3_nt: TGTGCCAGCAGCTTAGGAAGGGGCGCCTACGAGCAGTACTTC

d_call: TRBD2
clone_size: NA
j_call: TRBJ2-1
v_call: TRBV5-1
cdr3_aa: CASSLGGTWTSGGADEQFF
cdr3_nt: TGCGCCAGCAGCTTGGGAGGGACTTGGACTAGCGGGGGCGCAGATGAGCAGTTCTTC

d_call: NA
clone_size: NA
j_call: TRBJ2-2
v_call: TRBV19
cdr3_aa: CASSKQTGTNTGELFF
cdr3_nt: TGTGCCAGTAGTAAGCAGACAGGAACGAACACCGGGGAGCTGTTTTTT

d_call: TRBD1
clone_size: NA
j_call: TRBJ1-4
v_call: TRBV5-1
cdr3_aa: CASSRQGATNEKLFF
cdr3_nt: TGCGCCAGCAGCCGACAGGGTGCGACTAATGAAAAACTGTTTTTT

d_call: NA
clone_size: NA
j_call: TRBJ1-2
v_call: TRBV5-4
cdr3_aa: CASSRSQGIGGYTF
cdr3_nt: TGTGCCAGCAGCCGATCACAGGGTATCGGTGGCTACACCTTC

d_call: NA
clone_size: NA
j_call: TRBJ1-5
v_call: TRBV6-6
cdr3_aa: CASRRPGDQPQHF
cdr3_nt: TGTGCCAGCAGACGACCCGGGGATCAGCCCCAGCATTTT

d_call: NA
clone_size: NA
j_call: TRBJ1-1
v_call: TRBV7-9
cdr3_aa: CASSLGGAEAFF
cdr3_nt: TGTGCCAGCAGCTTAGGCGGGGCTGAAGCTTTCTTT

d_call: NA
clone_size: NA
j_call: TRBJ1-1
v_call: TRBV10-3
cdr3_aa: CAISEYVGENTEAFF
cdr3_nt: TGTGCCATCAGTGAATATGTGGGGGAGAACACTGAAGCTTTCTTT

d_call: NA
clone_size: NA
j_call: TRBJ1-4
v_call: TRBV4-3
cdr3_aa: CASSQDLAGRGEKLFF
cdr3_nt: TGCGCCAGCAGCCAAGATCTGGCGGGACGGGGTGAAAAACTGTTTTTT

d_call: TRBD1
clone_size: few
j_call: TRBJ2-4
v_call: TRBV9
cdr3_aa: CASSTGASGIQYF
cdr3_nt: TGTGCCAGCAGCACAGGGGCAAGTGGCATTCAGTACTTC

d_call: NA
clone_size: few
j_call: TRBJ1-5
v_call: TRBV6-5
cdr3_aa: CASSPDSASNQPQHF
cdr3_nt: TGTGCCAGCAGCCCGGACAGCGCTAGCAATCAGCCCCAGCATTTT

d_call: TRBD2
clone_size: NA
j_call: TRBJ2-3
v_call: TRBV7-9
cdr3_aa: CASSLFVAGGTDTQYF
cdr3_nt: TGTGCCAGCAGCTTATTTGTAGCGGGGGGTACAGATACGCAGTATTTT

d_call: NA
clone_size: NA
j_call: TRBJ1-5
v_call: TRBV7-9
cdr3_aa: CASSSDRQPQHF
cdr3_nt: TGTGCCAGCAGCTCGGACAGACAGCCCCAGCATTTT

d_call: TRBD2
clone_size: NA
j_call: TRBJ2-7
v_call: TRBV10-1
cdr3_aa: CASSEGTSGDYEQYF
cdr3_nt: TGCGCCAGCAGTGAGGGGACTAGCGGGGACTACGAGCAGTACTTC